This T cell receptor beta chain originates from a study of blood T cell repertoires in COVID-19. Study in general: COVID-19 samples collected from the United States, Italy and Spain covered acute and convalescent phases. T cells, B-cell-depleted T cells, or PBMCs supplied cDNA or gDNA.

Under the authors' procedure: Estimates of nucleated cell counts were drawn from the amplification of reference gene primers. The table came from immunoSEQ multiplex PCR; TCRdb's copy has only in-frame clones and leaves some out. Clone size and the V and J calls come from that table; the DNA yielded D and trimming. The data show roughly 200,000 clones, 70% to 85% seen once. This clone was recorded once. Germline V gene data show CDR1 as SGHDN and CDR2 as FVKESK. V shed 4 bases and J shed 2 bases, with 6 bases lying between them. The CDR3 covers 14 residues. This receptor was taken from a man aged 50-59 years who had recovered from COVID-19. The chain has TRBV14 and TRBJ2-6; maybe TRBD1 (6 bases). The sequenced material came from peripheral blood. This CDR3 is CASSRTAGANVLTF. CDR3 in DNA: TGTGCCAGCAGCCGGACAGCTGGGGCCAACGTCCTGACTTTC.